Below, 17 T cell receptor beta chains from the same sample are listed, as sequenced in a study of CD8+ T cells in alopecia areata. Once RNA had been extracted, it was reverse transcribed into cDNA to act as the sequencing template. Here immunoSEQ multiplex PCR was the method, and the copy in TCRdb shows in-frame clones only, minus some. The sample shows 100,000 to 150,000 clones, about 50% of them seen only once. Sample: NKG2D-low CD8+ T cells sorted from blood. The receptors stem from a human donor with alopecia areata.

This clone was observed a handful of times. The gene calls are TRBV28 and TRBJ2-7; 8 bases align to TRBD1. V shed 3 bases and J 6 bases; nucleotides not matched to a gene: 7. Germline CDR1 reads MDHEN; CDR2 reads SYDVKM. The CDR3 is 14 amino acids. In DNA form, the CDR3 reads TGTGCCAGCAGTTTTCTCCAGGGGGCTGGCGAGCAGTACTTC. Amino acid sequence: CASSFLQGAGEQYF. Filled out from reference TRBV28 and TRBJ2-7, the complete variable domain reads DVKVTQSSRYLVKRTGEKVFLECVQDMDHENMFWYRQDPGLGLRLIYFSYDVKMKEKGDIPEGYSVSREKKERFSLILESASTNQTSMYLCASSFLQGAGEQYFGPGTRLTVT.

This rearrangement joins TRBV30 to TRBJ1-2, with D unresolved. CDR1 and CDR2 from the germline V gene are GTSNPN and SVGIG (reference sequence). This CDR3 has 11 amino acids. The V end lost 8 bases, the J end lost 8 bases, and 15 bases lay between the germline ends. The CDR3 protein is CALPRSRGYTF. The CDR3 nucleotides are TGTGCCCTCCCCCGGTCCCGGGGCTACACCTTC.

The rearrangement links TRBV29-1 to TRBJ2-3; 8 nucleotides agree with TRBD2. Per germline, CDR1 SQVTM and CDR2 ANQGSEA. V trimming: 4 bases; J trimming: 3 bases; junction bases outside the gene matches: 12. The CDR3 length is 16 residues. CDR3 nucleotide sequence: TGCAGCGTTGGGGGAGCCCCACTAGCGGCGACAGATACGCAGTATTTT. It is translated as CSVGGAPLAATDTQYF.

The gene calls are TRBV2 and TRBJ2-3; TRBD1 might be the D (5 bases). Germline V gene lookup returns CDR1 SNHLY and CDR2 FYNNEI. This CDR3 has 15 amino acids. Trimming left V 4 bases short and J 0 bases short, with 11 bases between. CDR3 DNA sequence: TGTGCCAGCAGTGGTCCAGGGAAGAGCACAGATACGCAGTATTTT. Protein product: CASSGPGKSTDTQYF.

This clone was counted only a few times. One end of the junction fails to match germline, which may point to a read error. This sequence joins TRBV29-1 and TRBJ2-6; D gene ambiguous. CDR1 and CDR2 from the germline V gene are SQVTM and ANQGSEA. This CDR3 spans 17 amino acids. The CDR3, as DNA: TGCAGCGTAGAAGAGAAGTATCAGAGCTCTGGGGCCAACGTCCTGACTTTC. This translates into CSVEEKYQSSGANVLTF.

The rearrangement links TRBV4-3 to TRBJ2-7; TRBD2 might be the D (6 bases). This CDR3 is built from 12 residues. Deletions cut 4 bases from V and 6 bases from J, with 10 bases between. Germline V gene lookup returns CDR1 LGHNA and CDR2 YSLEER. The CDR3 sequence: CASSLRRGEQYF. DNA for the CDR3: TGCGCCAGCAGCCTGAGGAGGGGCGAGCAGTACTTC.

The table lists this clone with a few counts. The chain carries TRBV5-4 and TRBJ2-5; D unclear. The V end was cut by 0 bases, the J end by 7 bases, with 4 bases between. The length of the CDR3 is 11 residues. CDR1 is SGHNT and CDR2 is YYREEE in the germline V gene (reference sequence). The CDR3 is CASSLELTQYF. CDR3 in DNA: TGTGCCAGCAGCTTGGAATTGACCCAGTACTTC.

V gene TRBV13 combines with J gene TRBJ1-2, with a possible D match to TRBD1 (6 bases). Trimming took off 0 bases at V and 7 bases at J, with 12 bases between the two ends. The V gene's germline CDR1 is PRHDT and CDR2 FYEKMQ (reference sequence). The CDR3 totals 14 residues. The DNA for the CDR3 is TGTGCCAGCAGCTTAGGGCAGGGGCTTGGTGGCTACACCTTC. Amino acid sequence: CASSLGQGLGGYTF.

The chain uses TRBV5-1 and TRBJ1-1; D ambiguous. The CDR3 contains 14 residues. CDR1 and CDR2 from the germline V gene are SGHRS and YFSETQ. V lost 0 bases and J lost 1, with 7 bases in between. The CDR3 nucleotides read TGCGCCAGCAGCTTGGCAGACCGGAACACTGAAGCTTTCTTT. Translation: CASSLADRNTEAFF.

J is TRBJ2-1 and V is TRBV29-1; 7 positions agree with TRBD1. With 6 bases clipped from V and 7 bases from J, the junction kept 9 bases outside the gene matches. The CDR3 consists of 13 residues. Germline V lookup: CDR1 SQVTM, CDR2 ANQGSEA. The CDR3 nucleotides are TGCAGCGTATTTGGACAGGTTGGAAATGAGCAGTTCTTC. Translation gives CSVFGQVGNEQFF.

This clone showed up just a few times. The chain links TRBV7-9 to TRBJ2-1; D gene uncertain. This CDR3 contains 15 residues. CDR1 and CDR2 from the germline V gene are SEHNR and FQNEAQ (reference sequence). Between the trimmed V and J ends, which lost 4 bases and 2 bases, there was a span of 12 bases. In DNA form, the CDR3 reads TGTGCCAGCAGCTCAAACAGCTACACCTACAATGAGCAGTTCTTC. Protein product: CASSSNSYTYNEQFF.

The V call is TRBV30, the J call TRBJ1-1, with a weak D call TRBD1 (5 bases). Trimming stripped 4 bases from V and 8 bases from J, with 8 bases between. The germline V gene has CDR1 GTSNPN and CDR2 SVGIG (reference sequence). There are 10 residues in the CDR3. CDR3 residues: CAWNPGEAFF. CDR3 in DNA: TGTGCCTGGAATCCAGGGGAAGCTTTCTTT.

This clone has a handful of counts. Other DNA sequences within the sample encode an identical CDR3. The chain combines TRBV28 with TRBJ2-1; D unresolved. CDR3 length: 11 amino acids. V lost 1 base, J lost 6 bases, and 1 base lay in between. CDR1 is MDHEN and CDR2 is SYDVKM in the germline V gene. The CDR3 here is CASSLSNEQFF. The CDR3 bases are TGTGCCAGCAGTTTATCCAATGAGCAGTTCTTC.

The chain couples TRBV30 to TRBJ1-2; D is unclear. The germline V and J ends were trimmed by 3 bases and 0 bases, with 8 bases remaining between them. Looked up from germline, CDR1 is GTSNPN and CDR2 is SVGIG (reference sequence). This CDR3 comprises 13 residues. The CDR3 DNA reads TGTGCCTGGAGGTGGGAAACTAACTATGGCTACACCTTC. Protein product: CAWRWETNYGYTF.

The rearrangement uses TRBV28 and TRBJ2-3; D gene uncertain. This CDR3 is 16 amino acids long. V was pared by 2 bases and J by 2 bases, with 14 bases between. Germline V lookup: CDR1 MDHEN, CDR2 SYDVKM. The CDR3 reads CASSLMKLGFTDTQYF. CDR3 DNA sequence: TGTGCCAGCAGTTTAATGAAGCTAGGATTCACAGATACGCAGTATTTT.

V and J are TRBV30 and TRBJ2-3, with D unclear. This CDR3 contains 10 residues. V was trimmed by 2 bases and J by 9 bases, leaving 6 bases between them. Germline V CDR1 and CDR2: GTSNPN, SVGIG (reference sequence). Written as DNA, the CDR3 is TGTGCCTGGAGTTCTGGAACGCAGTATTTT. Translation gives CAWSSGTQYF.

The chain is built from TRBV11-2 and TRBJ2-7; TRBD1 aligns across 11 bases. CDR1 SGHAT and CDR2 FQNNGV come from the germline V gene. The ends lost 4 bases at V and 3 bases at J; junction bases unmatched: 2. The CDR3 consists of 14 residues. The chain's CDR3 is CASSSGTGGYEQYF. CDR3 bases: TGTGCCAGCAGCTCCGGGACAGGGGGCTACGAGCAGTACTTC. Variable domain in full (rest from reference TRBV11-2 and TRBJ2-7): EAGVAQSPRYKIIEKRQSVAFWCNPISGHATLYWYQQILGQGPKLLIQFQNNGVVDDSQLPKDRFSAERLKGVDSTLKIQPAKLEDSAVYLCASSSGTGGYEQYFGPGTRLTVT.